The entry below describes one T cell receptor beta chain. Its matching antigen is unknown. The junction had 5 bases not matched to a gene; V was cut back by 1 base and J by 4 bases. The CDR3 length is 15 residues. From germline, CDR1 is LNHDA and CDR2 SQIVND (reference sequence). Using immunoSEQ multiplex PCR, the repertoire was profiled, and TCRdb retains in-frame clones only, with some absent. The top ten clones hold roughly 3.6% of a sample with fewer than 150,000 clones, approximately 90% of them seen once. These data originate in a study of T cell responses to AZD1222 COVID-19 vaccine. General study findings and limits: Baseline seropositivity occurred in only a handful of AZD1222 recipients.

The source is an adult in good health. The chain employs TRBV19 and TRBJ1-2; TRBD1 matches at 8 bases. Sequences were derived from peripheral blood, sampled on day 0 of AZD1222 vaccination. Written as DNA, the CDR3 is TGTGCCAGTAGTATAGTTCAGCAGGGGGCCTATGGCTACACCTTC. It specifies CASSIVQQGAYGYTF.